Shown below are 10 T cell receptor beta chains from a single sample sequenced in a study of shared clonotypes between healthy human individuals. The data were produced by immunoSEQ multiplex PCR, yet TCRdb's version contains in-frame clones alone and is incomplete. The sample records nearly 2 million clones, about 95% being singletons. Naive CD8 cells, CD45RO-negative and positively selected for CCR7, excluded terminally differentiated effector memory CD45RA+ cells. Sequenced material: naive CD8+ T cells sorted from blood. All receptors derive from a man aged 18 to 29 in good health.

This clone appeared a single time. The J gene is TRBJ2-7, the V gene TRBV27; TRBD2 aligns across 11 bases. J lost 4 bases, V lost 9 bases, and 11 bases had no gene match. This CDR3 contains 15 residues. Looked up from germline, CDR1 is MNHEY and CDR2 is SMNVEV (reference sequence). As DNA, the CDR3 is TGTGCCAGTTCCCCCCTAGCGGGAGGTTTATACGAGCAGTACTTC. Protein sequence: CASSPLAGGLYEQYF.

This clone was counted many times. V and J are TRBV10-1 and TRBJ2-3, with D possibly TRBD1 on 5 matching bases. This CDR3 has 12 residues. Germline assignment: CDR1 WNHNN and CDR2 SYGVQD (reference sequence). V shed 3 bases and J shed 4 bases, with 5 bases lying between them. The CDR3 coding sequence is TGCGCCAGCAGTGACAGGGCAGATACGCAGTATTTT. This encodes CASSDRADTQYF.

CDR3 nucleotides: TGTGCCAGCAGTCATTCAGGGGGCCCGAACACCGGGGAGCTGTTTTTT. It yields the protein CASSHSGGPNTGELFF. V gene TRBV27 combines with J gene TRBJ2-2; 8 bases align to TRBD1. The germline V gene encodes CDR1 MNHEY and CDR2 SMNVEV (reference sequence). Unmatched junction bases numbered 5, after V lost 5 bases and J lost 0 bases. The CDR3 has 16 amino acids.

The rearrangement links TRBV27 to TRBJ2-7; 7 nucleotides match TRBD1. Germline V gene sequence: CDR1 MNHEY, CDR2 SMNVEV (reference sequence). The CDR3 has 15 amino acids. V gave up 7 bases and J gave up 1 base; unmatched junction bases: 10. The CDR3 region is CASTAMPGGSYEQYF. In nucleotides, the CDR3 is TGTGCCAGCACCGCTATGCCAGGGGGTTCCTACGAGCAGTACTTC.

The chain recombines TRBV6-5 with TRBJ2-7, with a tentative D call TRBD2 (6 bases). V lost 9 bases and J lost 7, with 13 bases in between. The CDR3 consists of 11 residues. Germline V gene lookup returns CDR1 MNHEY and CDR2 SVGAGI. As DNA, the CDR3 is TGTGCCAGTAGTGGGAGGACTGAGCAGTACTTC. The encoded protein is CASSGRTEQYF.

This rearrangement joins TRBV27 to TRBJ2-3; no reliable D call. The CDR3 loop spans 13 amino acids. Germline CDR1 and CDR2: MNHEY and SMNVEV (reference sequence). V was clipped by 1 base and J by 2 bases, with 4 bases between them. Here the CDR3 DNA reads TGTGCCAGCAGTTTATTCCCCACAGATACGCAGTATTTT. It encodes CASSLFPTDTQYF.

V usage is TRBV27 and J usage is TRBJ1-6, with D perhaps matching TRBD1 (6 bases). The germline V gene encodes CDR1 MNHEY and CDR2 SMNVEV (reference sequence). V was cut by 8 bases and J by 9 bases, with 32 bases left in between. This CDR3 is built from 19 residues. CDR3 in amino acids: CASSRKGGRTYGEGSPLHF. As DNA, the CDR3 is TGTGCCAGCTCGCGTAAAGGGGGACGGACCTATGGGGAGGGTTCACCCCTCCACTTT.

The V call is TRBV7-3, the J call TRBJ2-3; 11 nucleotides line up with TRBD2. The germline CDR1 and CDR2 sequences are SGHTA and FQGTGA. This CDR3 has 16 residues. V lost 5 bases, J lost 2 bases, and 6 bases stayed unmatched. The CDR3 here is CASSTLAGGPTDTQYF. CDR3 nucleotide sequence: TGTGCCAGCAGCACTTTAGCGGGGGGGCCCACAGATACGCAGTATTTT.

The chain employs TRBV6-5 and TRBJ2-7; 7 bases map to TRBD1. The trim removed 6 bases at V and 6 bases at J, leaving 5 bases unmatched. The CDR3 runs 12 residues. Germline CDR1 MNHEY, CDR2 SVGAGI. The CDR3 here is CASSSGTVEQYF. The DNA for the CDR3 is TGTGCCAGCAGCTCCGGGACAGTCGAGCAGTACTTC.

The chain recombines TRBV7-9 with TRBJ2-7; unclear D gene. Between the trimmed V and J ends, which lost 5 bases and 0 bases, there was a span of 17 bases. Germline V gives CDR1 SEHNR, CDR2 FQNEAQ (reference sequence). The CDR3 spans 16 residues. CDR3 in amino acids: CASSAASSASSYEQYF. CDR3 DNA: TGTGCCAGCAGCGCCGCCTCAAGCGCTTCCTCCTACGAGCAGTACTTC.